This T cell receptor (beta chain) was captured in a study of T cell changes during pregnancy in multiple sclerosis (dated by TCRdb to between 2018 and 2020). In terms of the full investigation: The study examined how the T cell repertoire changed over the course of pregnancy in women with multiple sclerosis.

Counted from cysteine to phenylalanine, this CDR3 has 15 amino acids. Left in the record is the CDR3 DNA by itself, 45 bases read in frame from the first base. The germline V gene provides CDR1 SGHRS and CDR2 YFSETQ. Between the V and J ends, shortened by 0 bases and 3 bases respectively, the junction contains 12 bases. Library preparation was by the immunoSEQ multiplex PCR assay. The source is immuneACCESS, and TCRdb retained only in-frame sequences with V and J called. Part of the clones is not carried over; for the studies checked, unresolved V genes explain less than half of this, and the remainder is unexplained. For this sample there are tens of thousands of clones; 90% appear just once. 3% to 3.5% of the sample belongs to the ten largest clones. About this clone itself: Its specific antigen is unknown. No much larger clone exists at a distance of one base, and base qualities are not known.

The sequence joins TRBV5-1 to TRBJ2-5; the D gene is perhaps TRBD2, from 6 matching bases. The starting material was CD8+ T cells from peripheral blood mononuclear cells, obtained before pregnancy. This sequence was found in a female donor with multiple sclerosis, enrolled in a pregnancy study. The base sequence is TGCGCCAGCAGCTTGGTCAGGGAGGTTGAAGAGACCCAGTACTTC. Translated, this is CASSLVREVEETQYF.